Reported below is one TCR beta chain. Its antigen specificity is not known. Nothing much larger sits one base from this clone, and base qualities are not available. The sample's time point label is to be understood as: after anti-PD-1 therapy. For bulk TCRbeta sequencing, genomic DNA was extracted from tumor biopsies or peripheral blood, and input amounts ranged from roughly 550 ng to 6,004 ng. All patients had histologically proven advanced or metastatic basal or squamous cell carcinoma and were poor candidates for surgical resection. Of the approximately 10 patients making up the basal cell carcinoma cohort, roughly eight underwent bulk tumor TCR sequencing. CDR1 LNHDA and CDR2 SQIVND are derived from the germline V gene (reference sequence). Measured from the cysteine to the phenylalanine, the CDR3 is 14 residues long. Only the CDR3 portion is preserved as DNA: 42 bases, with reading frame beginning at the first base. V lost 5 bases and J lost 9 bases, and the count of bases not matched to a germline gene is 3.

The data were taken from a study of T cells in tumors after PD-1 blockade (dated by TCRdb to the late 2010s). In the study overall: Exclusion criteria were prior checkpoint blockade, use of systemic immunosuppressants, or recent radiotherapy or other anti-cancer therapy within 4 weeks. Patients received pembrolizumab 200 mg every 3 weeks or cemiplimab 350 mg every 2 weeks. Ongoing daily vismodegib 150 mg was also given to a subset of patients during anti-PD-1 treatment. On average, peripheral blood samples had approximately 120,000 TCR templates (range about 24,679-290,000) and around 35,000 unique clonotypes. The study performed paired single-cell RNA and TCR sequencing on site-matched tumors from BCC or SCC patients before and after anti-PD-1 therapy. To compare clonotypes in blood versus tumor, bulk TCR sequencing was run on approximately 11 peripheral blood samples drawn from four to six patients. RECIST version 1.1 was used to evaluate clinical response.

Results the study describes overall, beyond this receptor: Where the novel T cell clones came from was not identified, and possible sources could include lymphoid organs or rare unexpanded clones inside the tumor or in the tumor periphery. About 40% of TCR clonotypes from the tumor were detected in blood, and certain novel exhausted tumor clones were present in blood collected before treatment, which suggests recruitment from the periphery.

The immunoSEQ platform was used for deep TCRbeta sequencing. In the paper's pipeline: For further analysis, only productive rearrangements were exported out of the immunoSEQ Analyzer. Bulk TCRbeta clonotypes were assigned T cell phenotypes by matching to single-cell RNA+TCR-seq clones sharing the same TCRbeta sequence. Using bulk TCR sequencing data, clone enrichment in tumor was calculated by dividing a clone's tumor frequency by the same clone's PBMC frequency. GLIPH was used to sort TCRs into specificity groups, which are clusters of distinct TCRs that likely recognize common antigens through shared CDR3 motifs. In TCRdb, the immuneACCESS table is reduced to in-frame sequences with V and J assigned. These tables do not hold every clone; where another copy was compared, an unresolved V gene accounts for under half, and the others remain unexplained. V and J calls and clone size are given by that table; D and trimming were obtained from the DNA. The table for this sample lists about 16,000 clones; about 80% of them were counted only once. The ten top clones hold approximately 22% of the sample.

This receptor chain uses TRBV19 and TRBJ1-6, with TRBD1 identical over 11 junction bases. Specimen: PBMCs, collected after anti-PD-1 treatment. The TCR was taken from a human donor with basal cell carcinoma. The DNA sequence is TGTGCCAGTAGTTACGGGACAGGGGGTTCACCCCTCCACTTT. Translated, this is CASSYGTGGSPLHF.